A single T cell receptor (beta chain) is shown here with its context. This record comes from a study of control samples from healthy donors and cancer patients. Profiling relied on immunoSEQ multiplex PCR, and the TCRdb table lists in-frame clones only, not all of them. The sample records about 55,000 clones, nearly 90% being singletons. This CDR3 region has 14 residues. V was cut by 5 bases and J by 2 bases, with 12 bases left in between. Per germline, CDR1 SGHRS and CDR2 YFSETQ. The sample taken for sequencing was blood. This sequence joins TRBV5-1 and TRBJ2-3, with D tentatively TRBD1 (6 bases). The TCR comes from a man aged 45-60 years in good health. The CDR3 loop is CASRTGQNTDTQYF. As DNA, the CDR3 is TGCGCCAGCAGAACAGGACAGAACACAGATACGCAGTATTTT.